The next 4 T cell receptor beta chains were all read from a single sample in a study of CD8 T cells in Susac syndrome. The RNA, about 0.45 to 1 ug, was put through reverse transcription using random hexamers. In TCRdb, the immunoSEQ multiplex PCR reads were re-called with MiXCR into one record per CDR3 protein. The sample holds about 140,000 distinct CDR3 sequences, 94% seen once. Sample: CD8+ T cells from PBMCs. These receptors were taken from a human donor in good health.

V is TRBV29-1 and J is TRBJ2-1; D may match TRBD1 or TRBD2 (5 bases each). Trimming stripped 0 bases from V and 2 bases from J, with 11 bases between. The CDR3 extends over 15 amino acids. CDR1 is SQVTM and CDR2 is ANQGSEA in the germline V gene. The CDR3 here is CSVEEGPGPYNEQFF. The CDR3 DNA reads TGCAGCGTTGAAGAAGGCCCGGGACCCTACAATGAGCAGTTCTTC.

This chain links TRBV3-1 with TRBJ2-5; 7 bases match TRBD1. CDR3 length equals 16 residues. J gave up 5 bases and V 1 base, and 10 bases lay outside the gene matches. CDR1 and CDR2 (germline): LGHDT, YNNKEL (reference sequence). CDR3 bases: TGTGCCAGCAGCCAAGGAATCCGCCAGGGGGTGGAGACCCAGTACTTC. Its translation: CASSQGIRQGVETQYF.

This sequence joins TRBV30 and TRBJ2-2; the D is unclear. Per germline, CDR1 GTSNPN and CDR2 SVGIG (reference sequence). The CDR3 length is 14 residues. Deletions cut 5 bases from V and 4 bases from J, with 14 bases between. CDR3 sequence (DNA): TGTGCCTGGGACTTGGGAACCCTCACCGGGGAGCTGTTTTTT. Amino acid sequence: CAWDLGTLTGELFF. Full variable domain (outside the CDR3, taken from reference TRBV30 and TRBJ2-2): SQTIHQWPATLVQPVGSPLSLECTVEGTSNPNLYWYRQAAGRGLQLLFYSVGIGQISSEVPQNLSASRPQDRQFILSSKKLLLSDSGFYLCAWDLGTLTGELFFGEGSRLTVL.

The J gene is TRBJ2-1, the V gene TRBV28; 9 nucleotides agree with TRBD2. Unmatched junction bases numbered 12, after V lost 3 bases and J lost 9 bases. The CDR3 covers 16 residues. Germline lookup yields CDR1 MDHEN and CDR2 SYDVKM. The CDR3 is CASSFPLTGTSFEQFF. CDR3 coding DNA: TGTGCCAGCAGTTTCCCCCTCACTGGGACTAGCTTTGAGCAGTTCTTC.